The entry below describes one T cell receptor beta chain. The CDR3 loop spans 16 amino acids. Germline V gives CDR1 KGHSH, CDR2 LQKENI. Trimming shortened V by 1 base and J by 1 base, and 11 bases separated the two germline ends. The PCR contained 60 Vbeta and 13 Jbeta primers. Libraries were prepared by immunoSEQ multiplex PCR; TCRdb keeps only in-frame clonotypes and omits some of them. The repertoire holds approximately 40,000 clones, 86% seen once, with around 10% in the top ten. These data are taken from a study of cytomegalovirus exposure and HLA in healthy donors. The wider study: In terms of ancestry, the Caucasian-associated cluster contained 75% to 85% of the roughly 400 genotyped donors.

This chain connects TRBV18 to TRBJ1-5; no clear D. The sequence was collected from a woman aged 40 to 50 in good health and CMV-seropositive. The sequenced sample consisted of PBMCs. The DNA for the CDR3 is TGTGCCAGCTCACCACGGGGATCGGGAAGCAATCAGCCCCAGCATTTT. Translated: CASSPRGSGSNQPQHF.